Listed here are 18 T cell receptor beta chains from one sample, sequenced in a study of blood T cell repertoires in COVID-19. Sequencing was performed with immunoSEQ multiplex PCR; in TCRdb, only in-frame clones are kept and a portion is missing. Counted here are 150,000 to 200,000 clones, over 80% occurring once; the ten biggest clones make up more than 7%. The sample comprised peripheral blood. The receptors stem from a woman of 80 years or more with active or convalescent COVID-19.

The chain is built from TRBV6-6 and TRBJ2-7, with D perhaps TRBD1 (6 bases). CDR3 length: 16 amino acids. Germline V CDR1 and CDR2: MNHNY, SVGAGI (reference sequence). V shed 0 bases and J shed 0 bases, with 12 bases lying between them. The CDR3 sequence is CASSYSGQGSSYEQYF. The CDR3 nucleotides are TGTGCCAGCAGTTACTCGGGGCAGGGGTCCTCCTACGAGCAGTACTTC.

A note on this clone: At the DNA level, this CDR3 is encoded by other sequences in the same sample as well. The rearrangement links TRBV14 to TRBJ2-6, with D unclear. This CDR3 contains 14 residues. CDR1 is SGHDN and CDR2 is FVKESK in the germline V gene. V lost 6 bases to trimming and J lost 0 bases, with 6 bases between them. The CDR3 here is CASSPSSGANVLTF. Here the CDR3 DNA reads TGTGCCAGCAGTCCTAGCTCTGGGGCCAACGTCCTGACTTTC.

The chain uses TRBV7-2 and TRBJ1-6; 7 positions agree with TRBD1. The CDR3 runs 15 residues. Germline values: CDR1 SGHTA, CDR2 FQGNSA. The junction had 7 bases not matched to a gene; V was cut back by 5 bases and J by 6 bases. Here the CDR3 reads CASSPQGVLNSPLHF. DNA for the CDR3: TGTGCCAGCAGCCCCCAGGGGGTACTTAATTCACCCCTCCACTTT. The complete variable domain, with remaining parts taken from reference TRBV7-2 and TRBJ1-6, reads GAGVSQSPSNKVTEKGKDVELRCDPISGHTALYWYRQSLGQGLEFLIYFQGNSAPDKSGLPSDRFSAERTGGSVSTLTIQRTQQEDSAVYLCASSPQGVLNSPLHFGNGTRLTVT.

DNA of the CDR3: TGTGCCAGCAGCTTAGGTGTGGTCATGAGCTCCTATAATTCACCCCTCCACTTT. Amino acid sequence: CASSLGVVMSSYNSPLHF. The genes are TRBV7-2 and TRBJ1-6; no definite D call. Germline CDR1 reads SGHTA; CDR2 reads FQGNSA. V was cut by 1 base and J by 0 bases, with 13 bases left in between. The CDR3 loop spans 18 amino acids.

This clone is a singleton in its sample. The chain is built from TRBV12-5 and TRBJ1-4; D is unresolved. With 4 bases removed from V and 2 bases from J, the gap between germline ends came to 11 bases. Germline V CDR1 and CDR2: LGHNT, FRNRAP. This CDR3 is built from 15 residues. The chain's CDR3 is CASGSTGLTNEKLFF. CDR3 nucleotide sequence: TGTGCTAGTGGTTCCACGGGTTTGACTAATGAAAAACTGTTTTTT.

This rearrangement joins TRBV4-3 to TRBJ2-5, with 10 bases identical to TRBD1. The germline V gene has CDR1 LGHNA and CDR2 YSLEER. V shed 5 bases and J 4 bases; nucleotides not matched to a gene: 7. The CDR3 totals 15 residues. This CDR3 reads CASSTGTGEGETQYF. The CDR3 nucleotides read TGCGCCAGCAGCACCGGGACAGGGGAAGGAGAGACCCAGTACTTC.

This chain links TRBV7-2 with TRBJ2-7; unclear D gene. V was trimmed by 5 bases and J by 7 bases, leaving 15 bases between them. The CDR3 runs to 13 residues. Germline V CDR1 and CDR2: SGHTA, FQGNSA. CDR3 DNA: TGTGCCAGCAGCCCGCGAGAGGCGAGGGAGCAGTACTTC. It specifies CASSPREAREQYF.

The chain recombines TRBV7-2 with TRBJ1-1; D perhaps matches TRBD1 (5 bases). Trimming stripped 6 bases from V and 0 bases from J, with 8 bases between. This CDR3 is 13 amino acids long. Per germline, CDR1 SGHTA and CDR2 FQGNSA. CDR3 protein: CASSQQVNTEAFF. Here the CDR3 DNA reads TGTGCCAGCAGTCAACAGGTGAACACTGAAGCTTTCTTT.

This chain connects TRBV14 to TRBJ2-7, with 9 bases that match TRBD1. The CDR3 has 15 amino acids. The ends lost 3 bases at V and 3 bases at J; junction bases unmatched: 6. Germline assignment: CDR1 SGHDN and CDR2 FVKESK. CDR3 sequence: CASSHWDRALYEQYF. The CDR3 DNA follows: TGTGCCAGCAGCCATTGGGACAGGGCACTCTACGAGCAGTACTTC.

The gene calls are TRBV5-6 and TRBJ2-2, with D perhaps TRBD1 (6 bases). V was shortened by 3 bases and J by 5 bases, with 14 bases between the two germline ends. This CDR3 region has 15 residues. CDR1 is SGHDT and CDR2 is YYEEEE in the germline V gene. The CDR3 here is CASSWGTGRTGELFF. CDR3 coding DNA: TGTGCCAGCAGCTGGGGCACAGGGCGAACCGGGGAGCTGTTTTTT.

The chain links TRBV6-5 to TRBJ2-5, with 11 bases aligning to TRBD2. This CDR3 region has 15 residues. Losses at the gene ends were 4 bases for V and 5 bases for J; bases not matched to a gene: 6. In germline, CDR1 is MNHEY, CDR2 SVGAGI. The CDR3 coding sequence is TGTGCCAGCAGTTCCCCCACTAGCGGGGGTGAGACCCAGTACTTC. This sequence encodes CASSSPTSGGETQYF.

The genes are TRBV6-5 and TRBJ1-5; 8 bases are shared with TRBD1. CDR1 is MNHEY and CDR2 is SVGAGI in the germline V gene. The trim removed 6 bases at V and 7 bases at J, leaving 11 bases unmatched. This CDR3 is built from 15 residues. The CDR3 loop reads CASRSSGGKGQPQHF. The CDR3 DNA is TGTGCCAGCAGATCCTCAGGGGGCAAAGGACAGCCCCAGCATTTT.

This clone has a handful of counts. The genes are TRBV7-2 and TRBJ2-2; perhaps TRBD1 as D (5 bases). There are 15 residues in the CDR3. Trimming left V 1 base short and J 7 bases short, with 13 bases between. In germline, CDR1 is SGHTA, CDR2 FQGNSA. The CDR3 is CASSLGPGMFGELFF. CDR3 nucleotides: TGTGCCAGCAGCTTAGGGCCAGGGATGTTCGGGGAGCTGTTTTTT.

This clone appeared a single time. The rearrangement uses TRBV4-3 and TRBJ1-3, with D possibly matching TRBD1 (6 bases). Germline-derived CDR1 and CDR2 are LGHNA and YSLEER. V was shortened by 1 base and J by 4 bases, with 20 bases between the two germline ends. The CDR3 is 18 amino acids. CDR3 nucleotides: TGCGCCAGCAGCCAAGGGGGTGGGGGCTGGCGCTCAGGAAACACCATATATTTT. It is translated as CASSQGGGGWRSGNTIYF.

This chain links TRBV30 with TRBJ1-4, with 7 bases lining up with TRBD1. The CDR3 is 12 residues long. Trimming removed 7 bases from V and 8 bases from J; junction bases left unmatched: 7. CDR1 and CDR2 from the germline V gene are GTSNPN and SVGIG (reference sequence). The CDR3 loop is CAYDRAGEKLFF. In DNA, the CDR3 is TGTGCCTACGACAGGGCTGGGGAAAAACTGTTTTTT.

This clone was detected only a few times. J is TRBJ1-3 and V is TRBV5-4, with 7 bases lining up with TRBD1. The CDR3 contains 15 residues. From germline, CDR1 is SGHNT and CDR2 YYREEE (reference sequence). Trimming removed 4 bases from V and 0 bases from J; junction bases left unmatched: 4. In nucleotides, the CDR3 is TGTGCCAGCAGCCCAGGGGGGCTCTCTGGAAACACCATATATTTT. Translation: CASSPGGLSGNTIYF.

This rearrangement joins TRBV19 to TRBJ1-6; D unresolved. Per germline, CDR1 LNHDA and CDR2 SQIVND (reference sequence). V shed 7 bases and J shed 2 bases, with 12 bases lying between them. The CDR3 extends over 15 amino acids. CDR3 nucleotides: TGTGCCAGTACCGCCGACACCACCTATAATTCACCCCTCCACTTT. As protein: CASTADTTYNSPLHF.

There are a few counts of this clone. The chain uses TRBV6-2 or TRBV6-3 and TRBJ2-7, with D possibly TRBD1 on 6 matching bases. Trimming took off 2 bases at V and 0 bases at J, with 14 bases between the two ends. Germline V gene lookup returns CDR1 MNHEY and CDR2 SVGEGT. The CDR3 consists of 16 residues. CDR3 sequence reads: CASSYQQGRFSYEQYF. Here the CDR3 DNA reads TGTGCCAGCAGTTACCAACAGGGTAGGTTCTCCTACGAGCAGTACTTC.